These 5 T cell receptor beta chains share one sample of origin, sequenced in a study of beta chain features in type 1 diabetes (dated by TCRdb to the late 2010s). Libraries were built with the immunoSEQ multiplex PCR assay. The entire isolated RNA was reverse transcribed using the High Capacity cDNA Reverse Transcription Kit, and thus expressed TCRB transcripts were sequenced. TCRdb obtained this table from immuneACCESS and retained in-frame rearrangements with V and J assigned. These tables miss some clones; where compared with another copy, unresolved V genes account for less than half of the shortfall, and the remainder is unexplained. The sample profile shows 140,000 or so clones; about 9.2% of them were found once. The ten largest clones represent roughly 0.69% of the sample. What was sequenced was central memory CD4+ T cells from blood. These receptors were collected from a man between 18 and 35 years old in good health.

In its sample, this clone was seen a few times. The rearrangement links TRBV11-3 to TRBJ2-5, with TRBD1 identical over 8 bases. V shed 5 bases and J 4 bases; nucleotides not matched to a gene: 3. Germline CDR1 and CDR2: SGHNT and YENEEA. The CDR3 loop spans 13 amino acids. The CDR3 DNA reads as TGTGCCAGCAGCGATGACAGGGGAGAGACCCAGTACTTC. This gives the protein CASSDDRGETQYF. The whole variable domain, filled in from reference TRBV11-3 and TRBJ2-5, reads EAGVVQSPRYKIIEKKQPVAFWCNPISGHNTLYWYLQNLGQGPELLIRYENEEAVDDSQLPKDRFSAERLKGVDSTLKIQPAELGDSAVYLCASSDDRGETQYFGPGTRLLVL.

This clone has just a few counts. The J gene is TRBJ1-5, the V gene TRBV2; D is perhaps TRBD1 (5 bases). The CDR3 consists of 15 residues. The ends were cut back, 4 bases at V and 1 base at J, with 11 bases in the middle. Germline CDR1 SNHLY, CDR2 FYNNEI. CDR3 sequence reads: CASSVGRASNQPQHF. CDR3 DNA sequence: TGTGCCAGCAGTGTGGGCAGGGCGAGCAATCAGCCCCAGCATTTT.

The table lists this clone with a few counts. The V and J genes are TRBV7-2 and TRBJ2-7; 7 nucleotides line up with TRBD1. The CDR3 totals 14 residues. CDR1 and CDR2 (germline): SGHTA, FQGNSA. V shed 5 bases and J 4 bases; nucleotides not matched to a gene: 8. The chain's CDR3 is CASSPGQLQYEQYF. The CDR3 coding sequence is TGTGCCAGCAGCCCGGGACAGCTGCAATACGAGCAGTACTTC.

The genes are TRBV6-1 and TRBJ2-1; no firm D call. The V end lost 6 bases, the J end lost 1 base, and 7 bases lay between the germline ends. Germline CDR1 MNHNS, CDR2 SASEGT. CDR3 size: 13 residues. The CDR3 region is CASRPRSYNEQFF. The DNA for the CDR3 is TGTGCCAGCAGGCCGCGTTCCTACAATGAGCAGTTCTTC.

The chain is built from TRBV7-6 and TRBJ2-7; D remains ambiguous. The CDR3 spans 12 residues. CDR1 is SGHVS and CDR2 is FNYEAQ in the germline V gene. V was cut by 4 bases and J by 3 bases, with 7 bases left in between. DNA for the CDR3: TGTGCCAGCAGCTCCCTAGACTACGAGCAGTACTTC. This sequence encodes CASSSLDYEQYF.